This T cell receptor (beta chain) was captured by sequencing in a study of cytomegalovirus exposure and HLA in healthy donors. Trimming removed 4 bases at V and 5 bases at J, with 17 bases between. Germline lookup yields CDR1 SGHTS and CDR2 YDEGEE. The length of the CDR3 is 15 residues. Use of 60 Vbeta and 13 Jbeta primers characterized the PCR. The authors' processing: In a later analysis, 75 million to 85 million unique TCR beta chains included roughly 11 million shared by two or more donors. The method was immunoSEQ multiplex PCR; TCRdb's version includes in-frame clones alone and lacks a portion of them. The V and J calls and clone size come from that table; D and trimming were worked out from the DNA. Of 150,000 to 200,000 clones listed, about 78% were seen once; the top ten hold more than 2%. In the case of this clone: Its antigen is not known.

Study-wide results and caveats: Apart from CMV serostatus, no immune exposure information was available. Donors were assumed by presence/absence analyses to have roughly uniform sequencing depth. In a later analysis, at a false discovery rate of 0.05, about 16,000 TCR beta sequences matched HLA alleles.

This clonotype was sampled from a man aged 60 to 75 in good health and CMV-seronegative. Sequencing was carried out using PBMCs. The J gene is TRBJ2-3, the V gene TRBV5-8, with D maybe TRBD2 (6 bases). DNA for the CDR3: TGTGCCAGCAGCCTAAGACTAGGGATACGAGATACGCAGTATTTT. Its protein product is CASSLRLGIRDTQYF.